These T cell receptor beta chains were read from a single sample in a study of cytomegalovirus exposure and HLA in healthy donors. The data were produced by immunoSEQ multiplex PCR, yet TCRdb's version contains in-frame clones alone and is incomplete. The sample records 110,000 to 150,000 clones, approximately 9% being singletons. The material sequenced was PBMCs. The receptors stem from a male donor in good health and CMV-seronegative. Both conserved end residues are part of each CDR3. D genes are given only for firm matches. Rows may omit the clone size; those that give it use once, few, many or a size class.

TRBJ2-2 | TRBV7-9 | NA | few | TGTGCCAGCAGCTCCCAGGGAGGCTTAAGGACCGGGGAGCTGTTTTTT | CASSSQGGLRTGELFF
TRBJ2-7 | TRBV5-1 | NA | NA | TGCGCCAGCAGCTCCTTACAGGGTGCCGAGTACTTC | CASSSLQGAEYF
TRBJ2-1 | TRBV11-3 | NA | few | TGTGCCAGCAGCTTAGACGGGAGAAATAATGAGCAGTTCTTC | CASSLDGRNNEQFF
TRBJ2-2 | TRBV2 | NA | few | TGTGCCAGCAGTGAAGAGCAGGTGGTTACCGGGGAGCTGTTTTTT | CASSEEQVVTGELFF
TRBJ2-1 | TRBV6-5 | NA | NA | TGTGCCAGCAGTTTGGTAAAGACACCCACGAATGAGCAGTTCTTC | CASSLVKTPTNEQFF
TRBJ2-7 | TRBV27 | TRBD1 | NA | TGTGCCAGCAGTTTAACCGGACAGGGCTACGAGCAGTACTTC | CASSLTGQGYEQYF
TRBJ2-5 | TRBV29-1 | TRBD1 | NA | TGCAGCGCCCGTCGGGACAGGGGTGAGACCCAGTACTTC | CSARRDRGETQYF
TRBJ2-7 | TRBV5-1 | NA | few | TGCGCCAGCAGCACTGGTCGTCAATTTCGAGACGAGCAGTACTTC | CASSTGRQFRDEQYF
TRBJ1-3 | TRBV2 | NA | NA | TGTGCCAGCACGGCCGGCAGGATGTCCTCTGGAAACACCATATATTTT | CASTAGRMSSGNTIYF
TRBJ1-5 | TRBV19 | NA | few | TGTGCCAGTACCCCTTTTTCGGGGAGGAATCAGCCCCAGCATTTT | CASTPFSGRNQPQHF
TRBJ2-1 | TRBV28 | NA | NA | TGTGCCAGCACCGTCTGGGACACTAACTCCTACAATGAGCAGTTCTTC | CASTVWDTNSYNEQFF
TRBJ1-1 | TRBV7-2 | NA | few | TGTGCCAGCAACCGATGGGGGGGGGTAGCTTTCTTT | CASNRWGGVAFF
TRBJ1-2 | TRBV7-8 | TRBD1 | few | TGTGCCAGCAGCTTAGCAGGGACAGCGTACCGTAGCTACACCTTC | CASSLAGTAYRSYTF
TRBJ1-5 | TRBV4-2 | TRBD1 | few | TGTGCCAGCAGCCGTCGGACAGGGGAGGGCAATCAGCCCCAGCATTTT | CASSRRTGEGNQPQHF
TRBJ2-2 | TRBV2 | TRBD2 | few | TGTGCCAGCAGTACTAGCGGGGGCCCCGGGGAGCTGTTTTTT | CASSTSGGPGELFF
TRBJ2-2 | TRBV5-1 | NA | few | TGCGCCAGCAGGCTCGACACCGGTAACACCGGGGAGCTGTTTTTT | CASRLDTGNTGELFF
TRBJ1-4 | TRBV4-3 | NA | NA | TGCGCCAGCAGCCAGAGATATTCGGGGGAAGGGGAAAAACTGTTTTTT | CASSQRYSGEGEKLFF
TRBJ1-5 | TRBV19 | TRBD1 | NA | TGTGCCAGTACCACGGACAGGGGCCACAATCAGCCCCAGCATTTT | CASTTDRGHNQPQHF
TRBJ2-7 | TRBV19 | NA | NA | TGTGCCAGTAAGTCTAGCCCTAGCTCCTACGAGCAGTACTTC | CASKSSPSSYEQYF
TRBJ1-3 | TRBV28 | NA | NA | TGTGCCAGCAGTTTATCAGGGCAATCCTCTGGAAACACCATATATTTT | CASSLSGQSSGNTIYF
TRBJ2-1 | TRBV2 | TRBD2 | few | TGTGCCAGCAGGAGGCAAGGGTCTACAGTAGAGCGGGGGACCTACAATGAGCAGTTCTTC | CASRRQGSTVERGTYNEQFF
TRBJ2-5 | TRBV25-1 | NA | NA | TGTGCCAGCACCCCGGTAGGAGGAGAGACCCAGTACTTC | CASTPVGGETQYF
TRBJ1-3 | TRBV28 | NA | NA | TGTGCCAGCCGACAGAGGTTATGGGACACCATATATTTT | CASRQRLWDTIYF
TRBJ2-3 | TRBV10-3 | TRBD1 | NA | TGTGCCATCAGTGTAGAGGGGGCAGGTTCAGATACGCAGTATTTT | CAISVEGAGSDTQYF
TRBJ2-7 | TRBV5-1 | NA | NA | TGCGCCAGCAGCGTCACGGTGAGCTCCTACGAGCAGTACTTC | CASSVTVSSYEQYF
TRBJ2-3 | TRBV7-2 | NA | NA | TGTGCCAGCAGCCCTCGGCAGGGGACAGATACGCAGTATTTT | CASSPRQGTDTQYF
TRBJ1-5 | TRBV4-1 | NA | few | TGCGCCAGCAGCCAAGATCAAGGGCAGGGAGGTCAGCCCCAGCATTTT | CASSQDQGQGGQPQHF
TRBJ1-3 | TRBV2 | NA | few | TGTGCCTTATTATCCTCGAACACCATATATTTT | CALLSSNTIYF
TRBJ1-4 | TRBV19 | NA | few | TGTGCCAGTAGTCCCCCCCGGGTTTCAACAACTAATGAAAAACTGTTTTTT | CASSPPRVSTTNEKLFF